The 16 T cell receptor beta chains below all came from one sample that was sequenced in a study of neurological immune-mediated disorders. From the 5' RACE reads, TCRdb called clonotypes with MiXCR, one entry per CDR3 protein. Here the sample spans 60,000 to 70,000 distinct CDR3 sequences, over 4% being singletons. The sample comprised PBMCs. These receptors originate from a human donor with multiple sclerosis. The donor label of this sample is uncertain.

There are many counts of this clonotype. The chain carries TRBV7-2 and TRBJ1-1; tentative D call: TRBD1 (5 bases). Germline assignment: CDR1 SGHTA and CDR2 FQGNSA. This CDR3 has 14 amino acids. The V end lost 5 bases, the J end lost 7 bases, and 17 bases lay between the germline ends. The CDR3 reads CASSRFTGWGEAFF. Here the CDR3 DNA reads TGTGCCAGCAGCCGTTTCACAGGATGGGGTGAAGCTTTCTTT.

This clonotype has at least ten counts. This sequence joins TRBV20-1 and TRBJ1-2; 9 nucleotides match TRBD1. Germline V gene lookup returns CDR1 DFQATT and CDR2 SNEGSKA (reference sequence). This CDR3 is built from 15 residues. V gave up 5 bases and J gave up 5 bases; unmatched junction bases: 12. The CDR3 region has the DNA TGCAGTGCTCCCCCTCGGTTACAGGGGGCTTATGGCTACACCTTC. This encodes CSAPPRLQGAYGYTF.

This clonotype was seen at least ten times. This rearrangement joins TRBV18 to TRBJ1-1, with 7 positions matching TRBD1. CDR1 KGHSH and CDR2 LQKENI come from the germline V gene. The CDR3 length is 15 residues. V lost 3 bases, J lost 5 bases, and 9 bases stayed unmatched. The CDR3 DNA reads as TGTGCCAGCTCACCCTACAGGGGAGAGGGGACTGAAGCTTTCTTT. It is translated as CASSPYRGEGTEAFF.

This clonotype showed up many times. V gene TRBV5-1 combines with J gene TRBJ2-1; possible D gene TRBD1, 5 bases. Germline assignment: CDR1 SGHRS and CDR2 YFSETQ. The CDR3 runs to 15 residues. Trimming stripped 2 bases from V and 6 bases from J, with 15 bases between. DNA of the CDR3: TGCGCCAGCAGCTTCGGCCAGGGCCCCCCCAATGAGCAGTTCTTC. Translated: CASSFGQGPPNEQFF. Together with reference TRBV5-1 and TRBJ2-1, the CDR3 gives the full variable domain: KAGVTQTPRYLIKTRGQQVTLSCSPISGHRSVSWYQQTPGQGLQFLFEYFSETQRNKGNFPGRFSGRQFSNSRSEMNVSTLELGDSALYLCASSFGQGPPNEQFFGPGTRLTVL.

This clonotype was counted ten times or more. J is TRBJ1-5 and V is TRBV6-5; 8 nucleotides match TRBD1. In germline, CDR1 is MNHEY, CDR2 SVGAGI. Germline trimming cut 4 bases from V and 2 bases from J; bases unmatched to any gene: 4. The CDR3 consists of 15 residues. The DNA of the CDR3 is TGTGCCAGCAGTTCGGTGACAGGGGGCAATCAGCCCCAGCATTTT. It encodes CASSSVTGGNQPQHF.

The chain combines TRBV5-1 with TRBJ2-3, with D unclear. CDR1 and CDR2 from the germline V gene are SGHRS and YFSETQ. The V end lost 0 bases, the J end lost 0 bases, and 8 bases lay between the germline ends. The CDR3 contains 15 residues. Here the CDR3 reads CASSLDSPSTDTQYF. DNA for the CDR3: TGCGCCAGCAGCTTGGACAGCCCTAGCACAGATACGCAGTATTTT.

This clonotype came up many times. The chain uses TRBV10-3 and TRBJ2-2, with 11 positions matching TRBD2. Unmatched junction bases numbered 9, after V lost 6 bases and J lost 3 bases. Germline CDR1 and CDR2: ENHRY and SYGVKD. This CDR3 has 17 amino acids. CDR3 bases: TGTGCCATCAGGCTGCAACTAGCGGGGGAATACACCGGGGAGCTGTTTTTT. It is translated as CAIRLQLAGEYTGELFF.

This clonotype was picked up many times. This chain uses TRBV7-9 with TRBJ2-7; 9 nucleotides agree with TRBD1. The length of the CDR3 is 15 residues. V gave up 4 bases and J gave up 7 bases; unmatched junction bases: 11. In germline, CDR1 is SEHNR, CDR2 FQNEAQ (reference sequence). The CDR3 reads CASSSTGTGTEEQYF. DNA of the CDR3: TGTGCCAGCAGCTCTACCGGGACAGGGACGGAAGAGCAGTACTTC.

In this sample, this clonotype turned up many times. The chain combines TRBV5-1 with TRBJ1-2; possibly TRBD1 for D (5 bases). This CDR3 is 15 amino acids long. Looked up from germline, CDR1 is SGHRS and CDR2 is YFSETQ. Trimming took 0 bases from V and 1 from J, leaving 10 bases between them. The CDR3: CASSLAGGFNYGYTF. The CDR3 DNA sequence: TGCGCCAGCAGCTTGGCCGGGGGTTTTAACTATGGCTACACCTTC.

At least ten counts were recorded for this clonotype. This chain uses TRBV2 with TRBJ1-1, with 7 bases identical to TRBD1. V lost 10 bases, J lost 4 bases, and 18 bases stayed unmatched. The CDR3 has 16 amino acids. The germline CDR1 and CDR2 sequences are SNHLY and FYNNEI. The CDR3 DNA is TGTGCCACCACAGCGGAACAGGGGTTTTTGGGCACTGAAGCTTTCTTT. Translation: CATTAEQGFLGTEAFF.

This clonotype has at least ten counts. The chain is built from TRBV4-1 and TRBJ1-4; D not certain. CDR1 and CDR2 (germline): MGHRA, YSYEKL. The CDR3 loop spans 16 amino acids. The V gene lost 4 bases and the J gene lost 3 bases, with 15 bases spanning the gap. The CDR3 DNA reads as TGCGCCAGCAGCCCTCAAAGTCCCGCCCCTAATGAAAAACTGTTTTTT. Translating gives CASSPQSPAPNEKLFF.

This clonotype appeared many times. The chain couples TRBV5-1 to TRBJ1-4, with D uncertain. Germline V gene lookup returns CDR1 SGHRS and CDR2 YFSETQ. The CDR3 is 15 residues long. The V end was cut by 5 bases, the J end by 0 bases, with 11 bases between. The CDR3 is CASSTARSTNEKLFF. As DNA, the CDR3 is TGCGCCAGCAGTACGGCGCGCTCAACTAATGAAAAACTGTTTTTT. Drawing the rest from reference TRBV5-1 and TRBJ1-4, the complete variable domain is KAGVTQTPRYLIKTRGQQVTLSCSPISGHRSVSWYQQTPGQGLQFLFEYFSETQRNKGNFPGRFSGRQFSNSRSEMNVSTLELGDSALYLCASSTARSTNEKLFFGSGTQLSVL.

This clonotype was recorded at least ten times. V and J are TRBV20-1 and TRBJ2-7, with D perhaps matching TRBD1 or TRBD2 (5 bases each). The V end lost 1 base, the J end lost 1 base, and 8 bases lay between the germline ends. CDR3 size: 13 residues. The germline gives CDR1 DFQATT, CDR2 SNEGSKA (reference sequence). DNA for the CDR3: TGCAGTGCTAGAGGGGACGGTTCCTACGAGCAGTACTTC. This translates into CSARGDGSYEQYF.

Many counts were recorded for this clonotype. V gene TRBV12-3 or TRBV12-4 combines with J gene TRBJ2-3; D call uncertain. Trimming stripped 5 bases from V and 2 bases from J, with 5 bases between. This CDR3 comprises 12 residues. The CDR3 coding sequence is TGTGCCAGCAGTCCCGACACAGATACGCAGTATTTT. As protein: CASSPDTDTQYF.

This clonotype was picked up many times. This chain links TRBV7-2 with TRBJ1-6, with 7 nucleotides matching TRBD1. The V gene's germline CDR1 is SGHTA and CDR2 FQGNSA. With V trimmed by 5 bases and J by 6 bases, 7 bases remained unmatched. The CDR3 length is 15 residues. The DNA of the CDR3 is TGTGCCAGCAGCCCACAGGGGTTTACTAATTCACCCCTCCACTTT. Protein sequence: CASSPQGFTNSPLHF.

This clonotype was recorded at least ten times. The chain uses TRBV29-1 and TRBJ1-4; TRBD1 is a possible D gene (5 bases). The CDR3 totals 15 residues. V was cut by 3 bases and J by 0 bases, with 11 bases left in between. Germline loops: CDR1 SQVTM, CDR2 ANQGSEA. CDR3 coding DNA: TGCAGCGTTGAGAAGGAGGGGCCAACTAATGAAAAACTGTTTTTT. This gives the protein CSVEKEGPTNEKLFF. Full variable domain (outside the CDR3, taken from reference TRBV29-1 and TRBJ1-4): SAVISQKPSRDICQRGTSLTIQCQVDSQVTMMFWYRQQPGQSLTLIATANQGSEATYESGFVIDKFPISRPNLTFSTLTVSNMSPEDSSIYLCSVEKEGPTNEKLFFGSGTQLSVL.